This T cell receptor beta chain was found in a study of cytomegalovirus exposure and HLA in healthy donors. Background on the study: HLA-typed donors were the source of 80 million to 90 million unique TCRs, which an early data release held. Study-level results: A later analysis found most CMV-associated TCR beta chains apparently HLA-restricted. TCR beta V- and J-gene trimming was later associated with a missense DCLRE1C variant. Relative to the approximately 700-donor mean, N-insertions were reportedly fewer in an Asian-associated ancestry cluster in a later analysis.

As to this clone: Its specificity is not known.

The study ran its PCR with 60 Vbeta and 13 Jbeta primers. Clones were read by immunoSEQ multiplex PCR, and TCRdb kept only the in-frame ones, dropping some. Found here are fewer than 150,000 clones, about 80% of them singletons; the top ten hold roughly 4.7%. The receptor was isolated from a male donor in good health and CMV-seronegative. The sequenced sample was PBMCs.

CDR3 amino acids: CASSLDRGRGNTIYF. The CDR3, as DNA: TGTGCCAGCAGCTTAGACAGGGGGAGGGGAAACACCATATATTTT. The chain couples TRBV7-2 to TRBJ1-3, with 8 nucleotides matching TRBD1. The V gene end was trimmed by 1 base and the J gene end by 4 bases; junction bases not matched to a gene: 3. Germline V gene data show CDR1 as SGHTA and CDR2 as FQGNSA. This CDR3 is built from 15 residues.